The 11 T cell receptor beta chains below were found in one sample sequenced in a study of Ad26.COV2.S vaccination and SARS-CoV-2 variants. Treatment of the sample: around 19 received Ad26.COV2.S at low or high dose, single or two shots; several received placebo; per-sample allocation not given. Sampling took place 63 days after the first vaccine or placebo injection. The method was immunoSEQ multiplex PCR; TCRdb's version includes in-frame clones alone and lacks a portion of them. The table records 500,000 or so clones, roughly nine tenths of them present only once. The source was peripheral blood, collected in a trial of Ad26.COV2.S vaccine versus placebo. The source of these receptors is a person aged 18 to 65 who received the Ad26.COV2.S COVID-19 vaccine or a placebo.

For the CDR3, the DNA is TGTGCCAGCAGGTCACAGGGGGCCGGGGCCAACGTCCTGACTTTC. Amino acid sequence: CASRSQGAGANVLTF. J is TRBJ2-6 and V is TRBV6-6; 9 positions match TRBD1. Germline V CDR1 and CDR2: MNHNY, SVGAGI (reference sequence). The V segment lost 6 bases and the J segment 4 bases; nucleotides outside the gene matches: 4. The CDR3 contains 15 residues.

The chain has TRBV9 and TRBJ1-2; D might be TRBD1 (5 bases). In germline, CDR1 is SGDLS, CDR2 YYNGEE. The CDR3 has 12 residues. V was pared by 5 bases and J by 4 bases, with 9 bases between. CDR3 region: CASSERGYGYTF. For the CDR3, the DNA is TGTGCCAGCAGTGAGAGGGGCTATGGCTACACCTTC.

V is TRBV29-1 and J is TRBJ1-1, with TRBD1 matching over 7 bases. The CDR3 has 15 amino acids. Germline values: CDR1 SQVTM, CDR2 ANQGSEA. Unmatched junction bases numbered 11, after V lost 7 bases and J lost 0 bases. CDR3 nucleotide sequence: TGCAGCGCCGCACAGGGGTGGGGGATGAACACTGAAGCTTTCTTT. Translation: CSAAQGWGMNTEAFF.

The rearrangement links TRBV5-1 to TRBJ2-5; D might be TRBD1 or TRBD2, each matching 6 bases. Deletions cut 4 bases from V and 7 bases from J, with 23 bases between. This CDR3 spans 16 amino acids. Germline V gives CDR1 SGHRS, CDR2 YFSETQ. As DNA, the CDR3 is TGCGCCAGCAGCATACAGGGAATGGGGCTGGGAGGGACCCAGTACTTC. Amino acid sequence: CASSIQGMGLGGTQYF.

This clone was seen only a few times. The chain joins TRBV4-3 to TRBJ1-3; tentative D call: TRBD1 (5 bases). V lost 2 bases and J 6 bases, leaving 8 bases between the germline ends. The CDR3 has 13 residues. Looked up from germline, CDR1 is LGHNA and CDR2 is YSLEER. The CDR3 loop is CASSQSGTNTIYF. CDR3 DNA sequence: TGCGCCAGCAGCCAATCAGGGACAAACACCATATATTTT.

The chain is built from TRBV2 and TRBJ1-1; D is undetermined. Trimming shortened V by 2 bases and J by 2 bases, and 6 bases separated the two germline ends. The CDR3 length is 13 residues. Germline loops: CDR1 SNHLY, CDR2 FYNNEI. CDR3 DNA sequence: TGTGCCAGCAGTGAACGGGGAAACACTGAAGCTTTCTTT. This gives the protein CASSERGNTEAFF. The full variable domain, with the rest looked up from reference TRBV2 and TRBJ1-1, is EPEVTQTPSHQVTQMGQEVILRCVPISNHLYFYWYRQILGQKVEFLVSFYNNEISEKSEIFDDQFSVERPDGSNFTLKIRSTKLEDSAMYFCASSERGNTEAFFGQGTRLTVV.

The chain is built from TRBV2 and TRBJ2-1; D is uncertain. V lost 8 bases and J 4 bases, leaving 12 bases between the germline ends. CDR3 length equals 13 residues. Germline CDR1 and CDR2: SNHLY and FYNNEI. This CDR3 is CASGNERYNEQFF. The CDR3 DNA follows: TGTGCCAGCGGAAACGAGAGGTACAATGAGCAGTTCTTC.

The J gene is TRBJ2-1, the V gene TRBV5-1; D may be TRBD1 or TRBD2 (5 bases each). Trimming cost V 0 bases and J 6 bases, with 13 bases left between them. There are 15 residues in the CDR3. From germline, CDR1 is SGHRS and CDR2 YFSETQ. CDR3 amino acids: CASSLVLFGANEQFF. DNA of the CDR3: TGCGCCAGCAGCTTGGTCCTTTTCGGGGCCAATGAGCAGTTCTTC.

V and J are TRBV30 and TRBJ1-3; D not certain. Trimming took 1 base from V and 3 from J, leaving 7 bases between them. This CDR3 is built from 13 residues. CDR1 and CDR2 from the germline V gene are GTSNPN and SVGIG (reference sequence). CDR3 coding DNA: TGTGCCTGGAGTGGGAATTTTGGAAACACCATATATTTT. Amino acids: CAWSGNFGNTIYF.

This clone was observed a handful of times. V is TRBV5-1 and J is TRBJ1-2, with a weak D call TRBD1 (5 bases). CDR3 length: 14 amino acids. Germline-derived CDR1 and CDR2 are SGHRS and YFSETQ. Between the trimmed V and J ends, which lost 0 bases and 1 base, there was a span of 7 bases. In DNA, the CDR3 is TGCGCCAGCAGCTTGGGACAGCTTAACTATGGCTACACCTTC. Amino acids: CASSLGQLNYGYTF.

This chain uses TRBV30 with TRBJ1-5, with 7 bases that match TRBD1. Germline V gives CDR1 GTSNPN, CDR2 SVGIG (reference sequence). Trimming at V came to 3 bases and at J to 5 bases, leaving 7 bases not matched to a gene. The CDR3 runs 14 residues. The CDR3 region is CAWSPGQIYQPQHF. CDR3 sequence (DNA): TGTGCCTGGAGCCCGGGACAGATCTATCAGCCCCAGCATTTT.